Following are 11 T cell receptor beta chains from one sample sequenced in a study of cytomegalovirus exposure and HLA in healthy donors. In the PCR, 60 Vbeta and 13 Jbeta primers were used. Profiling relied on immunoSEQ multiplex PCR, and the TCRdb table lists in-frame clones only, not all of them. The table includes some 200,000 clones, 82% detected once. Sequencing was carried out using PBMCs. The receptor set was obtained from a woman aged 18 to 35 in good health and CMV-seronegative.

This clone has a handful of counts. The chain carries TRBV7-2 and TRBJ1-1, with D possibly being TRBD1 (6 bases). This CDR3 has 15 amino acids. CDR1 and CDR2 (germline): SGHTA, FQGNSA. Trimming stripped 4 bases from V and 1 base from J, with 13 bases between. This CDR3 reads CASSWGGGANTEAFF. The CDR3 DNA sequence: TGTGCCAGCAGCTGGGGAGGGGGAGCGAACACTGAAGCTTTCTTT.

The chain recombines TRBV7-2 with TRBJ2-3, with TRBD2 identical over 10 bases. This CDR3 is 16 amino acids long. The V gene end was trimmed by 5 bases and the J gene end by 4 bases; junction bases not matched to a gene: 9. Germline assignment: CDR1 SGHTA and CDR2 FQGNSA. The DNA of the CDR3 is TGTGCCAGCAGCAAGGGACTAGCGTCGGGTTCAGATACGCAGTATTTT. It codes for CASSKGLASGSDTQYF.

This chain uses TRBV7-9 with TRBJ2-1, with 12 bases lining up with TRBD2. Germline CDR1 is SEHNR and CDR2 is FQNEAQ (reference sequence). V shed 1 base, J shed 7 bases, and the junction held 5 bases outside the gene matches. This CDR3 spans 16 amino acids. DNA of the CDR3: TGTGCCAGCAGCTTAGATGGTCTAGCGGGGGGGAATGAGCAGTTCTTC. It codes for CASSLDGLAGGNEQFF.

The chain uses TRBV6-1 and TRBJ2-3; D uncertain. CDR3 size: 15 residues. Per the germline V gene, CDR1 is MNHNS and CDR2 is SASEGT. Trimming pared 4 bases from V and 0 bases from J, leaving 11 bases between. CDR3 DNA sequence: TGTGCCAGCAGTGGTCAGTTATTAAGCACAGATACGCAGTATTTT. Translated, it gives CASSGQLLSTDTQYF.

This clone occurred once. The gene calls are TRBV13 and TRBJ2-3; 12 bases map to TRBD2. The V gene end was trimmed by 3 bases and the J gene end by 2 bases; junction bases not matched to a gene: 6. The CDR3 loop spans 17 amino acids. From germline, CDR1 is PRHDT and CDR2 FYEKMQ (reference sequence). CDR3: CASSLRTSGKVTDTQYF. The CDR3 nucleotides are TGTGCCAGCAGCTTGAGGACTAGCGGGAAGGTCACAGATACGCAGTATTTT.

The chain combines TRBV2 with TRBJ1-4, with 8 bases matching TRBD1. Germline V lookup: CDR1 SNHLY, CDR2 FYNNEI. Losses at the gene ends were 3 bases for V and 8 bases for J; bases not matched to a gene: 2. This CDR3 contains 13 residues. DNA for the CDR3: TGTGCCAGCAGTGAGCAGGGGGCGGAAAAACTGTTTTTT. This gives the protein CASSEQGAEKLFF.

The chain carries TRBV6-1 and TRBJ2-1; D unclear. The CDR3 has 14 residues. Trimming took 0 bases from V and 10 from J, leaving 13 bases between them. The germline V gene encodes CDR1 MNHNS and CDR2 SASEGT. In nucleotides, the CDR3 is TGTGCCAGCAGTGAAGCCCACTGGAGCGACGAGCAGTTCTTC. It translates to CASSEAHWSDEQFF.

V and J are TRBV5-1 and TRBJ2-1, with TRBD2 identical over 9 bases. Per germline, CDR1 SGHRS and CDR2 YFSETQ. V was pared by 0 bases and J by 5 bases, with 9 bases of the junction left unmatched. This CDR3 comprises 17 residues. The CDR3 nucleotides are TGCGCCAGCAGCTTGGAGCTAGCGGGGACATTCAACAATGAGCAGTTCTTC. Amino acid sequence: CASSLELAGTFNNEQFF.

This sequence joins TRBV6-6 and TRBJ1-2, with D possibly TRBD1 on 6 matching bases. The CDR3 covers 14 residues. Trimming took off 4 bases at V and 8 bases at J, with 17 bases between the two ends. Germline V gives CDR1 MNHNY, CDR2 SVGAGI (reference sequence). The CDR3 coding sequence is TGTGCCAGCAGTTTACGTGGGGGCTCGGAGGGCTACACCTTC. Translating it yields CASSLRGGSEGYTF.

This clone was seen many times. The chain uses TRBV5-5 and TRBJ1-3; D remains unclear. The CDR3 is made up of 12 amino acids. Trimming pared 1 base from V and 4 bases from J, leaving 3 bases between. CDR1 SGHKS and CDR2 YYEKEE come from the germline V gene (reference sequence). For the CDR3, the DNA is TGTGCCAGCAGCTTGCAGGGAAACACCATATATTTT. Translated, it gives CASSLQGNTIYF.

The chain links TRBV30 to TRBJ1-3; TRBD1 is a possible D gene (6 bases). The CDR3 is 18 amino acids. Trimming took off 0 bases at V and 0 bases at J, with 18 bases between the two ends. Germline-derived CDR1 and CDR2 are GTSNPN and SVGIG (reference sequence). CDR3 coding DNA: TGTGCCTGGAGTGTAGCGGGGGCCGAGTCTCCCTCTGGAAACACCATATATTTT. It codes for CAWSVAGAESPSGNTIYF.